Listed here are 16 T cell receptor beta chains from one sample, sequenced in a study of blood T cell repertoires in COVID-19. Generated by immunoSEQ multiplex PCR, the TCRdb table keeps only in-frame clones and is missing some. This sample has 35,000 to 45,000 clones; more than 75% occur once, and the top ten carry 16%. Sequenced sample: peripheral blood. The receptors here all came from a man in his 70s with acute or convalescent COVID-19.

This clone was seen only a few times. This sequence joins TRBV28 and TRBJ2-7, with unresolved D. The CDR3 totals 12 residues. V was clipped by 6 bases and J by 6 bases, with 12 bases between them. Germline V lookup: CDR1 MDHEN, CDR2 SYDVKM. The CDR3 loop is CASSSIRGEQYF. The CDR3 DNA sequence: TGTGCCAGCAGCTCGATCCGCGGCGAGCAGTACTTC.

The gene calls are TRBV3-1 (or the pseudogene TRBV3-2) and TRBJ1-2; D perhaps matches TRBD1 (5 bases). Deletions cut 6 bases from V and 7 bases from J, with 18 bases between. This CDR3 contains 14 residues. The V gene's germline CDR1 is LGHDT and CDR2 YNNKEL (reference sequence). In nucleotides, the CDR3 is TGTGCCAGCAGACTCCGGCAGGGTAGTGGTGGCTACACCTTC. Translated: CASRLRQGSGGYTF.

A single count supports this clone. This sequence joins TRBV9 and TRBJ2-2, with a weak D call TRBD1 (6 bases). Germline V gives CDR1 SGDLS, CDR2 YYNGEE. The CDR3 runs 14 residues. The V gene lost 1 base and the J gene lost 5 bases, with 9 bases spanning the gap. CDR3 coding DNA: TGTGCCAGCAGCGTAACAGGGATGACCGGGGAGCTGTTTTTT. It specifies CASSVTGMTGELFF.

V usage is TRBV19 and J usage is TRBJ2-1; 10 bases match TRBD2. The CDR3 has 17 amino acids. J lost 6 bases, V lost 3 bases, and 11 bases had no gene match. CDR1 and CDR2 (germline): LNHDA, SQIVND (reference sequence). The CDR3: CASSIRGDSGRFNEQFF. The DNA of the CDR3 is TGTGCCAGTAGTATCCGGGGGGATAGCGGGAGGTTCAATGAGCAGTTCTTC.

V and J are TRBV11-3 and TRBJ2-1; D unclear. The V end lost 5 bases, the J end lost 8 bases, and 13 bases lay between the germline ends. CDR3 length: 13 amino acids. Germline values: CDR1 SGHNT, CDR2 YENEEA. CDR3 coding DNA: TGTGCCAGCAGCCCAAGACTTGGCGATGAGCAGTTCTTC. It yields the protein CASSPRLGDEQFF.

This clone was counted a few times. J is TRBJ2-6 and V is TRBV19; D possibly corresponds to TRBD1 (6 bases). Germline values: CDR1 LNHDA, CDR2 SQIVND (reference sequence). Trimming took 3 bases from V and 1 from J, leaving 7 bases between them. The CDR3 is 15 amino acids. The CDR3 DNA follows: TGTGCCAGTAGTATCGGACAGTCTGGGGCCAACGTCCTGACTTTC. It codes for CASSIGQSGANVLTF.

This clone came up a few times. V gene TRBV16 combines with J gene TRBJ2-3; D ambiguous. The CDR3 runs 13 residues. Germline CDR1 reads KGHSY; CDR2 reads FQNENV. The ends were cut back, 3 bases at V and 2 bases at J, with 6 bases in the middle. In nucleotides, the CDR3 is TGTGCCAGCAGCCAGGGCTACACAGATACGCAGTATTTT. Residues: CASSQGYTDTQYF. Looking up the rest from reference TRBV16 and TRBJ2-3 gives the full variable domain: GEEVAQTPKHLVRGEGQKAKLYCAPIKGHSYVFWYQQVLKNEFKFLISFQNENVFDETGMPKERFSAKCLPNSPCSLEIQATKLEDSAVYFCASSQGYTDTQYFGPGTRLTVL.

The chain recombines TRBV28 with TRBJ1-6; D is ambiguous. The germline gives CDR1 MDHEN, CDR2 SYDVKM. The CDR3 totals 15 residues. The V end was cut by 2 bases, the J end by 13 bases, with 18 bases between. CDR3 bases: TGTGCCAGCAGTTTACTGGCGGGAACCTTTCACCCCCTCCACTTT. Protein sequence: CASSLLAGTFHPLHF.

The rearrangement uses TRBV7-8 and TRBJ2-5, with a weak D call TRBD1 (5 bases). In germline, CDR1 is SGHVS, CDR2 FQNEAQ. V lost 4 bases and J 2 bases, leaving 23 bases between the germline ends. The CDR3 length is 18 residues. CDR3 in amino acids: CASSSILARREFQETQYF. CDR3 bases: TGTGCCAGCAGCTCAATATTGGCCCGCAGGGAATTTCAAGAGACCCAGTACTTC.

This clone was recorded a few times. The chain combines TRBV28 with TRBJ1-5, with TRBD1 as a possible D gene (5 bases). The CDR3 consists of 15 residues. Germline values: CDR1 MDHEN, CDR2 SYDVKM. The V end was cut by 8 bases, the J end by 0 bases, with 14 bases between. CDR3: CASWGKSYSNQPQHF. The CDR3 bases are TGTGCCAGCTGGGGCAAGAGTTATAGCAATCAGCCCCAGCATTTT.

This chain connects TRBV7-7 to TRBJ1-2; D is unresolved. Trimming shortened V by 4 bases and J by 0 bases, and 9 bases separated the two germline ends. Germline CDR1 and CDR2: SSHAT and FNYEAQ (reference sequence). The length of the CDR3 is 14 residues. The CDR3 protein is CASSSSRTNYGYTF. CDR3 bases: TGTGCCAGCAGCTCCTCGAGGACTAACTATGGCTACACCTTC.

The chain combines TRBV4-1 with TRBJ2-7, with TRBD2 as a possible D gene (5 bases). The V end lost 3 bases, the J end lost 6 bases, and 18 bases lay between the germline ends. The CDR3 sequence is 15 residues long. CDR1 and CDR2 from the germline V gene are MGHRA and YSYEKL. The DNA of the CDR3 is TGCGCCAGCAGCCACCCCGAGGGATCTCGGCGCGAGCAGTACTTC. It translates to CASSHPEGSRREQYF.

The V gene is TRBV29-1, the J gene TRBJ2-7; the match to TRBD1 covers 11 bases. Germline V gene sequence: CDR1 SQVTM, CDR2 ANQGSEA. This CDR3 region has 15 residues. V gave up 4 bases and J gave up 1 base; unmatched junction bases: 6. The CDR3 nucleotides are TGCAGCGTTGTAACGGGGACAGGGGGGTCCTACGAGCAGTACTTC. Its translation is CSVVTGTGGSYEQYF.

The V call is TRBV2, the J call TRBJ1-1; possibly TRBD1 for D (5 bases). Trimming took off 6 bases at V and 1 base at J, with 9 bases between the two ends. The CDR3 extends over 13 amino acids. Germline V gene data show CDR1 as SNHLY and CDR2 as FYNNEI. In DNA form, the CDR3 reads TGTGCCAGCAGGAGTACAGGGAACACTGAAGCTTTCTTT. It is translated as CASRSTGNTEAFF.

The genes are TRBV19 and TRBJ2-5; D might be TRBD1 (6 bases). Germline V gene sequence: CDR1 LNHDA, CDR2 SQIVND (reference sequence). V lost 5 bases and J lost 4, with 20 bases in between. The CDR3 is 16 residues long. The CDR3 region is CASSAARQVRGETQYF. CDR3 DNA: TGTGCCAGTAGTGCTGCCCGACAGGTGAGGGGAGAGACCCAGTACTTC.

The chain joins TRBV4-1 to TRBJ2-3; 12 bases align to TRBD2. The CDR3 sequence is 17 residues long. V was clipped by 2 bases and J by 5 bases; unmatched bases: 8. Germline lookup yields CDR1 MGHRA and CDR2 YSYEKL. The chain's CDR3 is CASSQPRLAGALDTQYF. In DNA form, the CDR3 reads TGCGCCAGCAGCCAACCGCGACTAGCGGGAGCCCTAGATACGCAGTATTTT.